This T cell receptor beta chain comes out of a study of T-cell reconstitution after alpha-beta-depleted transplantation in children. Unique molecular identifiers featured in how the TCRbeta library was prepared. Via MiXCR, TCRdb re-called the PCR reads, giving one row per CDR3 protein. The sample shows some 500,000 distinct CDR3 sequences, around 16% of them seen only once. After removal of 4 bases from V and 5 bases from J, the junction contained 16 bases not matched to a gene. The CDR3 totals 17 residues. Germline V gene sequence: CDR1 SGHTA, CDR2 FQGNSA. Sample: PBMCs from the stem cell graft donor, taken from the stem cell graft. V usage is TRBV7-2 and J usage is TRBJ1-2; TRBD1 matches 7 bases. The receptor comes from a human donor who donated a stem cell graft to a child with acute lymphoblastic leukemia. The CDR3, as DNA: TGTGCCAGCAGCTCCATGACAGGGAGGATTATTAATTATGGCTACACCTTC. As protein: CASSSMTGRIINYGYTF.